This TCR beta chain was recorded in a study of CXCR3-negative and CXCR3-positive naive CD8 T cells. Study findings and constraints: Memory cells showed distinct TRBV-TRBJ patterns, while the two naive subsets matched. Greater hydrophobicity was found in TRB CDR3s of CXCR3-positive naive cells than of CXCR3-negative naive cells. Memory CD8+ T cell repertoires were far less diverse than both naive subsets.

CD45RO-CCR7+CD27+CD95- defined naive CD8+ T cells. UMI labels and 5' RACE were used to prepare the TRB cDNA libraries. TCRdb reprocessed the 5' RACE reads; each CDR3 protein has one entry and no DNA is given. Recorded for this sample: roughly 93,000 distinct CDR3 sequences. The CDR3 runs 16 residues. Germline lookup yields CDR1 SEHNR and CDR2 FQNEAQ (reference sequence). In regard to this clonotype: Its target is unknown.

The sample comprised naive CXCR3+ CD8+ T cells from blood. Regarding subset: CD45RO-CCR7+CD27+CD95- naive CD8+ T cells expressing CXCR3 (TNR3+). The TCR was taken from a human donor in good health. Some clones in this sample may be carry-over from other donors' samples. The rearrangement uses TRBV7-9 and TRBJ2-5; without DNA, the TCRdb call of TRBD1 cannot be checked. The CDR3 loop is CASSFVPGPGQETQYF.